These 19 T cell receptor beta chains came from one sample sequenced in a study of blood T cells in healthy people across ages. Combining a sample-barcoded 5' primer with a J-beta primer mix, a second PCR ran for roughly 7 to 12 cycles. TCRdb re-derived calls from the 5' RACE reads in MiXCR, one entry per CDR3 protein. The sample yields 870,000 or so distinct CDR3 sequences, about 28% seen once. Sequencing was carried out using blood. The receptors here all came from a woman aged 80 or over in good health.

The V gene is TRBV7-2, the J gene TRBJ2-6; D tentatively reads TRBD1 or TRBD2 (5 bases each). The CDR3 has 17 residues. Trimming pared 6 bases from V and 3 bases from J, leaving 18 bases between. CDR1 and CDR2 from the germline V gene are SGHTA and FQGNSA. The CDR3 region is CASSSVGTSHGANVLTF. CDR3 DNA: TGTGCCAGCAGTAGTGTAGGGACCTCTCATGGGGCCAACGTCCTGACTTTC.

Many counts were recorded for this clonotype. The chain uses TRBV5-1 and TRBJ2-5; no definite D call. This CDR3 spans 14 amino acids. CDR1 and CDR2 from the germline V gene are SGHRS and YFSETQ. V lost 4 bases to trimming and J lost 5 bases, with 15 bases between them. The CDR3 reads CASSVQGVRETQYF. CDR3 in DNA: TGCGCCAGCAGCGTCCAAGGCGTGAGGGAGACCCAGTACTTC.

This chain uses TRBV20-1 with TRBJ1-6, with no clear D. From germline, CDR1 is DFQATT and CDR2 SNEGSKA (reference sequence). The V end was cut by 3 bases, the J end by 10 bases, with 13 bases between. The CDR3 runs to 13 residues. DNA of the CDR3: TGCAGTGCTAGGGAGGATGGAACATCACCCCTCCACTTT. Its protein is CSAREDGTSPLHF.

The chain joins TRBV4-2 to TRBJ1-6; D unresolved. Trimming removed 4 bases from V and 9 bases from J, with 16 bases in between. Germline loops: CDR1 LGHNA, CDR2 YNFKEQ. This CDR3 has 15 residues. The CDR3 region has the DNA TGTGCCAGCAGCCGAGGCCACCTGACCGGTTCACCCCTCCACTTT. This encodes CASSRGHLTGSPLHF.

Ten or more counts support this clonotype. The chain uses TRBV10-3 and TRBJ1-5, with 10 bases aligning to TRBD1. This CDR3 is 14 amino acids long. V was clipped by 3 bases and J by 6 bases; unmatched bases: 2. Germline lookup yields CDR1 ENHRY and CDR2 SYGVKD. In DNA form, the CDR3 reads TGTGCCATCAGTGAAGGGGACAGGGGTCAGCCCCAGCATTTT. It codes for CAISEGDRGQPQHF.

This sequence joins TRBV28 and TRBJ2-7, with 7 bases matching TRBD1. Germline CDR1 and CDR2: MDHEN and SYDVKM. V lost 2 bases to trimming and J lost 12 bases; unmatched junction nucleotides: 13. The length of the CDR3 is 14 residues. The CDR3 protein is CASSLDRVVETRYF. Written as DNA, the CDR3 is TGTGCCAGCAGTTTAGACAGGGTTGTAGAGACCCGGTACTTC.

DNA for the CDR3: TGTGCCATCAGTGAGGGACAGGCAAACACTGAAGCTTTCTTT. This encodes CAISEGQANTEAFF. This chain links TRBV10-3 with TRBJ1-1; 7 positions agree with TRBD1. The CDR3 loop spans 14 amino acids. Trimming took 2 bases from V and 2 from J; bases not matched to a gene: 2. The V gene's germline CDR1 is ENHRY and CDR2 SYGVKD.

A remark on this clonotype: The germline gene is not matched at one end of the junction; a read error may be the cause. The chain has TRBV6-2 or TRBV6-3 and TRBJ2-7; the D is unclear. Germline CDR1 reads MNHEY; CDR2 reads SVGEGT. The CDR3 has 13 residues. The CDR3 DNA follows: TGTGCCAGCAGGTACTTGGGGACCTACGAGCAGTACTTC. This gives the protein CASRYLGTYEQYF.

This clonotype was seen ten or more times. This sequence joins TRBV11-2 and TRBJ2-3; D is perhaps TRBD1 (6 bases). The V end lost 0 bases, the J end lost 8 bases, and 15 bases lay between the germline ends. Per the germline V gene, CDR1 is SGHAT and CDR2 is FQNNGV. This CDR3 region has 15 residues. The CDR3 coding sequence is TGTGCCAGCAGCTTAGAGACTTCCGGGACACTTACGCAGTATTTT. Protein sequence: CASSLETSGTLTQYF. Complete variable domain (other parts from reference TRBV11-2 and TRBJ2-3): EAGVAQSPRYKIIEKRQSVAFWCNPISGHATLYWYQQILGQGPKLLIQFQNNGVVDDSQLPKDRFSAERLKGVDSTLKIQPAKLEDSAVYLCASSLETSGTLTQYFGPGTRLTVL.

This clonotype was seen ten or more times. The CDR3 loop is CASSLRTVGTTNTDTQYF. The CDR3 DNA follows: TGTGCCAGCAGCTTAAGGACGGTGGGGACTACAAACACAGATACGCAGTATTTT. The chain employs TRBV7-2 and TRBJ2-3; 7 positions agree with TRBD2. Germline CDR1 is SGHTA and CDR2 is FQGNSA. The CDR3 consists of 18 residues. Trimming at V came to 2 bases and at J to 2 bases, leaving 13 bases not matched to a gene.

The gene calls are TRBV29-1 and TRBJ2-7; 8 bases are a match to TRBD1. The CDR3 runs 12 residues. Per germline, CDR1 SQVTM and CDR2 ANQGSEA. With 5 bases clipped from V and 6 bases from J, the junction kept 6 bases outside the gene matches. This CDR3 reads CSVLSGTGEQYF. For the CDR3, the DNA is TGCAGCGTTTTATCCGGGACAGGCGAGCAGTACTTC.

The chain has TRBV7-2 and TRBJ2-4; 12 nucleotides line up with TRBD1. This CDR3 is built from 14 residues. J was trimmed by 13 bases and V by 5 bases; bases with no gene match: 9. Per germline, CDR1 SGHTA and CDR2 FQGNSA. CDR3 region: CASSPRDRGQEQYF. In DNA form, the CDR3 reads TGTGCCAGCAGCCCCCGGGACAGGGGGCAGGAGCAGTACTTC.

V is TRBV11-2 and J is TRBJ1-2, with TRBD1 as a possible D gene (5 bases). The CDR3 runs to 13 residues. Per the germline V gene, CDR1 is SGHAT and CDR2 is FQNNGV. With 10 bases removed from V and 2 bases from J, the gap between germline ends came to 14 bases. DNA for the CDR3: TGTGCCACCGGGCCGACAGAGAACTATGGCTACACCTTC. It is translated as CATGPTENYGYTF. Combining the CDR3 with reference TRBV11-2 and TRBJ1-2 gives the whole variable domain EAGVAQSPRYKIIEKRQSVAFWCNPISGHATLYWYQQILGQGPKLLIQFQNNGVVDDSQLPKDRFSAERLKGVDSTLKIQPAKLEDSAVYLCATGPTENYGYTFGSGTRLTVV.

This clonotype was seen many times. The chain has TRBV6-6 and TRBJ2-4, with 8 positions matching TRBD2. The germline gives CDR1 MNHNY, CDR2 SVGAGI (reference sequence). The J segment lost 4 bases and the V segment lost 2 bases, leaving 4 bases of the junction unmatched. There are 15 residues in the CDR3. The CDR3 loop is CASSYVSSGKNIQYF. CDR3 nucleotide sequence: TGTGCCAGCAGTTACGTGTCTAGCGGGAAAAACATTCAGTACTTC.

This clonotype came up a few times. One junction end does not reproduce the germline sequence, and a read error may be involved. This chain connects TRBV20-1 to TRBJ2-7; the match to TRBD2 covers 10 bases. The CDR3 runs 15 residues. Germline CDR1 reads DFQATT; CDR2 reads SNEGSKA (reference sequence). The CDR3 here is CGARALVAGGYEQYF. The CDR3 DNA follows: TGCGGTGCTAGAGCCCTAGTAGCGGGGGGATACGAGCAGTACTTC.

A remark on this clonotype: A read error may be the cause here, since a much bigger clone is one base away. This rearrangement joins TRBV7-6 to TRBJ2-7, with D perhaps matching TRBD1 or TRBD2 (5 bases each). There are 13 residues in the CDR3. CDR1 is SGHVS, CDR2 FNYEAQ, per germline. CDR3 nucleotides: TGTGTCAGCAGCCCTGGGCCTGGGGGTGTGCAGTACTTC. Amino acid sequence: CVSSPGPGGVQYF. Complete variable domain (other parts from reference TRBV7-6 and TRBJ2-7): GAGVSQSPRYKVTKRGQDVALRCDPISGHVSLYWYRQALGQGPEFLTYFNYEAQQDKSGLPNDRFSAERPEGSISTLTIQRTEQRDSAMYRCVSSPGPGGVQYFGPGTRLTVT.

The J gene is TRBJ2-2, the V gene TRBV4-3; 7 nucleotides line up with TRBD1. The ends lost 6 bases at V and 0 bases at J; junction bases unmatched: 19. Germline V gives CDR1 LGHNA, CDR2 YSLEER. The CDR3 extends over 20 amino acids. The CDR3 sequence is CASSHPGDRLSYANTGELFF. The CDR3 coding sequence is TGCGCCAGCAGTCATCCTGGGGACAGACTATCTTACGCGAACACCGGGGAGCTGTTTTTT.

This clonotype was counted many times. The rearrangement uses TRBV18 and TRBJ2-7; the D gene is possibly TRBD1 (7 bases). Trimming removed 5 bases from V and 1 base from J, with 9 bases in between. CDR1 is KGHSH, CDR2 LQKENI, per germline. CDR3 length: 13 residues. CDR3 region: CASSAGQSYEQYF. CDR3 nucleotides: TGTGCCAGCTCAGCGGGACAGTCCTACGAGCAGTACTTC.

This chain links TRBV27 with TRBJ2-5, with TRBD1 as a possible D gene (6 bases). CDR1 and CDR2 (germline): MNHEY, SMNVEV (reference sequence). The CDR3 covers 15 residues. Between the trimmed V and J ends, which lost 6 bases and 2 bases, there was a span of 16 bases. DNA for the CDR3: TGTGCCAGCAGGGCGACAGGATCTAAACAAGAGACCCAGTACTTC. Its protein is CASRATGSKQETQYF.